The sequence of this T cell receptor beta chain was determined in a study of technical replicates of blood from a handful of donors. This clone was seen a handful of times. Libraries were prepared by immunoSEQ multiplex PCR; TCRdb keeps only in-frame clonotypes and omits some of them. Among about 59,000 clones listed, around nine tenths were seen once. This CDR3 has 14 residues. Trimming took 4 bases from V and 0 from J, leaving 13 bases between them. The germline gives CDR1 SQVTM, CDR2 ANQGSEA. The clonotype originates from a human donor in good health. Some clones in this sample may be carry-over from other donors' samples. This sequence joins TRBV29-1 and TRBJ2-7; D is possibly TRBD1 (6 bases). Sequencing was done on a sample of PBMCs. CDR3 DNA: TGCAGCGTTGGAGGGGGTTACAGCTCCTACGAGCAGTACTTC. Residues: CSVGGGYSSYEQYF.